The 24 T cell receptor beta chains listed next were all sequenced from one sample in a study of T cells after yellow fever vaccination. TCRdb redid the calling of the 5' RACE reads with MiXCR, one entry per CDR3 protein. The sample shows 450,000 to 650,000 distinct CDR3 sequences, around an eighth of them seen only once. Sequencing was performed on PBMCs, taken on the day of the yellow fever booster vaccination. The origin of the receptors is a man aged 30 to 45 who received the YFV17D yellow fever vaccine.

There are many counts of this clonotype. The CDR3 sequence is CASSFGTTNTGELFF. Written as DNA, the CDR3 is TGCGCCAGCAGCTTCGGGACTACGAACACCGGGGAGCTGTTTTTT. The V gene is TRBV5-1, the J gene TRBJ2-2; 7 bases fit TRBD2. Germline assignment: CDR1 SGHRS and CDR2 YFSETQ. The trim removed 2 bases at V and 0 bases at J, leaving 1 base unmatched. The CDR3 loop spans 15 amino acids.

This clonotype was counted at least ten times. The V and J genes are TRBV12-3 or TRBV12-4 and TRBJ2-3, with a weak D call TRBD2 (6 bases). V lost 6 bases and J 6 bases, leaving 16 bases between the germline ends. The CDR3 loop spans 14 amino acids. The chain's CDR3 is CASRLGRERDTQYF. For the CDR3, the DNA is TGTGCCAGCAGACTCGGCCGGGAGAGGGATACGCAGTATTTT.

V and J are TRBV7-6 and TRBJ1-2; D gene unclear. The CDR3 is 15 residues long. Germline V CDR1 and CDR2: SGHVS, FNYEAQ. The V gene lost 1 base and the J gene lost 4 bases, with 13 bases spanning the gap. The CDR3 sequence: CASSLVPDISYGYTF. The CDR3 DNA is TGTGCCAGCAGCTTAGTTCCCGACATTAGCTATGGCTACACCTTC.

The chain couples TRBV20-1 to TRBJ2-3, with 12 nucleotides matching TRBD2. CDR3 length equals 19 residues. Germline values: CDR1 DFQATT, CDR2 SNEGSKA (reference sequence). The DNA for the CDR3 is TGCAGCACAAGCCCCGAAGGACTAGCGGGAACAAATTGGGTAGATACGCAGTATTTT. As protein: CSTSPEGLAGTNWVDTQYF.

This chain links TRBV18 with TRBJ1-1, with no clear D. The CDR3 extends over 13 amino acids. Germline assignment: CDR1 KGHSH and CDR2 LQKENI. V was trimmed by 0 bases and J by 11 bases, leaving 13 bases between them. The CDR3 reads CASSPPSSSFAFF. The CDR3 bases are TGTGCCAGCTCACCACCCAGTAGCTCTTTCGCTTTCTTT.

The CDR3 region is CASSFPGGGVGGTDTQYF. In DNA form, the CDR3 reads TGTGCCAGCAGCTTCCCGGGAGGAGGTGTCGGCGGCACAGATACGCAGTATTTT. This sequence joins TRBV11-2 and TRBJ2-3, with 7 bases aligning to TRBD2. Trimming at V came to 3 bases and at J to 1 base, leaving 13 bases not matched to a gene. Germline V lookup: CDR1 SGHAT, CDR2 FQNNGV. The CDR3 contains 18 residues.

This clonotype was detected only a few times. The chain combines TRBV30 with TRBJ1-2; the D is unclear. The V and J ends lost 3 bases and 8 bases respectively, with 10 bases between them. CDR1 is GTSNPN, CDR2 SVGIG, per germline (reference sequence). The CDR3 length is 11 residues. The CDR3 bases are TGTGCCTGGAGAAGGTCGGGCGGCTACACCTTC. Translation: CAWRRSGGYTF.

The chain joins TRBV12-3 or TRBV12-4 to TRBJ1-3; no clear D gene. This CDR3 region has 16 residues. Trimming left V 3 bases short and J 0 bases short, with 12 bases between. The CDR3 protein is CASSFRLVPSGNTIYF. The DNA of the CDR3 is TGTGCCAGCAGTTTTAGACTTGTTCCCTCTGGAAACACCATATATTTT.

The genes are TRBV6-2 or TRBV6-3 and TRBJ2-7; the D call may be TRBD1 or TRBD2 (5 bases each). CDR1 and CDR2 from the germline V gene are MNHEY and SVGEGT. The CDR3 is made up of 14 amino acids. Trimming left V 6 bases short and J 2 bases short, with 14 bases between. CDR3 nucleotides: TGTGCCAGCAGACCCCCGGGACCCGCCTACGAGCAGTACTTC. Protein product: CASRPPGPAYEQYF.

In this sample, this clonotype turned up a few times. V is TRBV29-1 and J is TRBJ2-2; D gene unclear. Per the germline V gene, CDR1 is SQVTM and CDR2 is ANQGSEA. V lost 4 bases and J 0 bases, leaving 9 bases between the germline ends. CDR3 length equals 14 residues. CDR3 protein: CSVAKSTNTGELFF. CDR3 DNA sequence: TGCAGCGTTGCGAAATCCACGAACACCGGGGAGCTGTTTTTT.

The CDR3 region is CATSETSFSQYF. CDR3 DNA: TGTGCCACCAGCGAGACTAGTTTCTCGCAGTACTTC. The chain has TRBV15 and TRBJ2-7; tentative D call: TRBD2 (6 bases). The V end lost 5 bases, the J end lost 9 bases, and 14 bases lay between the germline ends. This CDR3 has 12 amino acids. Looked up from germline, CDR1 is LNHNV and CDR2 is YYDKDF (reference sequence).

The V and J genes are TRBV29-1 and TRBJ1-1, with 8 nucleotides matching TRBD1. CDR1 SQVTM and CDR2 ANQGSEA come from the germline V gene. This CDR3 has 15 amino acids. With 4 bases clipped from V and 0 bases from J, the junction kept 7 bases outside the gene matches. CDR3 sequence: CSVGTGTGMNTEAFF. CDR3 DNA: TGCAGCGTTGGGACGGGGACAGGAATGAACACTGAAGCTTTCTTT. The full variable domain, in which reference TRBV29-1 and TRBJ1-1 provide the parts outside the CDR3, is SAVISQKPSRDICQRGTSLTIQCQVDSQVTMMFWYRQQPGQSLTLIATANQGSEATYESGFVIDKFPISRPNLTFSTLTVSNMSPEDSSIYLCSVGTGTGMNTEAFFGQGTRLTVV.

The CDR3 coding sequence is TGTGCCAGCACCCAACCTGGAACCGGGGAGCTGTTTTTT. Protein product: CASTQPGTGELFF. The gene calls are TRBV6-2 or TRBV6-3 and TRBJ2-2; D remains unclear. Per the germline V gene, CDR1 is MNHEY and CDR2 is SVGEGT. This CDR3 comprises 13 residues. Between the trimmed V and J ends, which lost 7 bases and 5 bases, there was a span of 11 bases.

This clonotype was detected only a few times. This sequence joins TRBV20-1 and TRBJ2-1; TRBD2 matches at 10 bases. J gave up 8 bases and V 0 bases, and 7 bases lay outside the gene matches. Germline V gene lookup returns CDR1 DFQATT and CDR2 SNEGSKA (reference sequence). CDR3 length: 15 residues. CDR3 bases: TGCAGTGCTAGAGATCCCAGCGGGAGGGCCGATGAGCAGTTCTTC. Residues: CSARDPSGRADEQFF.

This chain uses TRBV5-1 with TRBJ2-7, with D tentatively TRBD1 (6 bases). CDR1 and CDR2 (germline): SGHRS, YFSETQ. The CDR3 runs to 15 residues. V lost 4 bases and J 0 bases, leaving 14 bases between the germline ends. Here the CDR3 DNA reads TGCGCCAGCAGCGTCCTACAGGGCCCCTCCTACGAGCAGTACTTC. As protein: CASSVLQGPSYEQYF. The whole variable domain, remainder taken from reference TRBV5-1 and TRBJ2-7, is KAGVTQTPRYLIKTRGQQVTLSCSPISGHRSVSWYQQTPGQGLQFLFEYFSETQRNKGNFPGRFSGRQFSNSRSEMNVSTLELGDSALYLCASSVLQGPSYEQYFGPGTRLTVT.

There are a few counts of this clonotype. The J gene is TRBJ2-1, the V gene TRBV7-2; TRBD1 is a possible D gene (8 bases). The V gene lost 5 bases and the J gene lost 7 bases, with 18 bases spanning the gap. CDR1 is SGHTA, CDR2 FQGNSA, per germline. This CDR3 is 15 amino acids long. CDR3 sequence (DNA): TGTGCCAGCAGCGTAGACAGGGGCGGGGGAAATGAGCAGTTCTTC. It yields the protein CASSVDRGGGNEQFF.

The chain recombines TRBV20-1 with TRBJ2-3, with TRBD2 matching 8 bases. Germline lookup yields CDR1 DFQATT and CDR2 SNEGSKA (reference sequence). The CDR3 totals 15 residues. V shed 3 bases, J shed 4 bases, and the junction held 9 bases outside the gene matches. The CDR3 coding sequence is TGCAGTGCTAGTTGGAGCGGGAGCTTCGCAGATACGCAGTATTTT. Residues: CSASWSGSFADTQYF.

CDR3 nucleotide sequence: TGTGCCAGCAGCGTAGGACTAGCGGGAGGGCAAAACATTCAGTACTTC. Its protein product is CASSVGLAGGQNIQYF. V and J are TRBV9 and TRBJ2-4; 14 bases line up with TRBD2. The CDR3 sequence is 16 residues long. Germline trimming cut 0 bases from V and 5 bases from J; bases unmatched to any gene: 1. Germline V lookup: CDR1 SGDLS, CDR2 YYNGEE.

This clonotype was detected a few times. The chain has TRBV29-1 and TRBJ2-2; TRBD2 aligns across 16 bases. Germline values: CDR1 SQVTM, CDR2 ANQGSEA. The CDR3 is made up of 15 amino acids. V was clipped by 6 bases and J by 6 bases; unmatched bases: 4. The CDR3 protein is CSVGTSGRASGELFF. CDR3 DNA: TGCAGCGTGGGGACTAGCGGGAGGGCGTCCGGGGAGCTGTTTTTT.

This clonotype has a handful of counts. This chain links TRBV6-2 or TRBV6-3 with TRBJ2-1; TRBD2 aligns across 10 bases. J was trimmed by 1 base and V by 5 bases; bases with no gene match: 2. CDR1 is MNHEY, CDR2 SVGEGT, per germline. CDR3 length: 15 residues. CDR3 residues: CASSRSGGSYNEQFF. The DNA for the CDR3 is TGTGCCAGCAGTCGTAGCGGGGGGTCCTACAATGAGCAGTTCTTC.

This clonotype appeared a few times. DNA for the CDR3: TGCAGCGTCTGGGACGCTCCGGGACTAGCGGGAGGGCCGAACTACACCGGGGAGCTGTTTTTT. Translating it yields CSVWDAPGLAGGPNYTGELFF. The chain carries TRBV29-1 and TRBJ2-2; 16 bases align to TRBD2. This CDR3 has 21 amino acids. V trimming: 6 bases; J trimming: 3 bases; junction bases outside the gene matches: 19. Germline-derived CDR1 and CDR2 are SQVTM and ANQGSEA.

This clonotype was seen a few times. The chain joins TRBV7-2 to TRBJ2-5, with D hard to call. Between the trimmed V and J ends, which lost 1 base and 10 bases, there was a span of 13 bases. The V gene's germline CDR1 is SGHTA and CDR2 FQGNSA. The CDR3 totals 13 residues. This CDR3 is CASSLEGPAVQYF. Written as DNA, the CDR3 is TGTGCCAGCAGCTTAGAAGGCCCCGCGGTCCAGTACTTC.

This clonotype has a handful of counts. This chain connects TRBV10-3 to TRBJ2-1; 9 bases fit TRBD2. The length of the CDR3 is 14 residues. Germline V CDR1 and CDR2: ENHRY, SYGVKD. Germline trimming cut 7 bases from V and 5 bases from J; bases unmatched to any gene: 6. CDR3 in amino acids: CAIKSAGGNNEQFF. The DNA for the CDR3 is TGTGCCATCAAGTCCGCGGGAGGGAACAATGAGCAGTTCTTC.

This clonotype turned up a few times. V is TRBV7-2 and J is TRBJ2-7, with 8 positions matching TRBD2. With 6 bases clipped from V and 5 bases from J, the junction kept 0 bases outside the gene matches. Germline V gene data show CDR1 as SGHTA and CDR2 as FQGNSA. The CDR3 sequence is 11 residues long. CDR3 nucleotide sequence: TGTGCCAGCAGAGCGGGGGACGAGCAGTACTTC. This codes for CASRAGDEQYF.